This T cell receptor (beta chain) was documented in a study of early T cells in non-severe SARS-CoV-2 infection. The V and J ends lost 2 bases and 3 bases respectively, with 5 bases between them. The germline V gene has CDR1 MNHEY and CDR2 SVGAGI. This CDR3 is 13 amino acids long. This clonotype has a count of ten or more. TCRdb re-called the 5' RACE reads with MiXCR, one entry per CDR3 protein. The table has 100,000 to 150,000 distinct CDR3 sequences, approximately 15% seen once. The chain uses TRBV6-5 and TRBJ1-5; D remains unclear. The clonotype comes from an adult who was a healthcare worker with PCR-confirmed SARS-CoV-2 infection or an uninfected control (not recorded which). Input material: whole blood. CDR3 nucleotides: TGTGCCAGCAGTTACGGCAACAATCAGCCCCAGCATTTT. Protein: CASSYGNNQPQHF.